This T cell receptor (beta chain) was obtained from a study of CD8 T cells in Susac syndrome. Random hexamers primed reverse transcription of about 0.5 to 1 ug RNA. The CDR3 of TCR beta was amplified by immunoSEQ multiplex PCR across 54 Vbeta and 13 Jbeta. MiXCR, applied by TCRdb to the immunoSEQ multiplex PCR reads, yields one record per CDR3 protein. The sample contains roughly 200,000 distinct CDR3 sequences, around 96% of which appear only once. After removal of 6 bases from V and 3 bases from J, the junction contained 6 bases not matched to a gene. The V gene's germline CDR1 is DFQATT and CDR2 SNEGSKA (reference sequence). CDR3 length: 13 residues.

The sequenced sample was CD8+ T cells from PBMCs. This TCR was recovered from a human donor with multiple sclerosis. V gene TRBV20-1 combines with J gene TRBJ2-3, with 7 bases that match TRBD2. The CDR3 loop is CSATGGMTDTQYF. Here the CDR3 DNA reads TGCAGTGCCACGGGGGGAATGACAGATACGCAGTATTTT.